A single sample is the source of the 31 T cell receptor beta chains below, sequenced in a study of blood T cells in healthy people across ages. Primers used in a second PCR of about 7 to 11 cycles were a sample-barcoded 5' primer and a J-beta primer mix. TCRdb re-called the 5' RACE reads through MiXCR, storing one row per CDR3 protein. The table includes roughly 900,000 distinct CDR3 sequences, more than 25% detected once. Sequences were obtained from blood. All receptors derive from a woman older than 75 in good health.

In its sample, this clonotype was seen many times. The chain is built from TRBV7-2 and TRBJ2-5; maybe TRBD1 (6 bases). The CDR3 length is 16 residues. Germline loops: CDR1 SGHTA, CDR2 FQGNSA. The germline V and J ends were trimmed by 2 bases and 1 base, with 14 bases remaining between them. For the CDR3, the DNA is TGTGCCAGCAGCTTACCACCGGGACACATCCAAGAGACCCAGTACTTC. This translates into CASSLPPGHIQETQYF.

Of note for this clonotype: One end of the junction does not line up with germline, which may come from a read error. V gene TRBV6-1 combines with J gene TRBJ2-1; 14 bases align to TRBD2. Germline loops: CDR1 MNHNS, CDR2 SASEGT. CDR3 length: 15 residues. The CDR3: CASREGTSGSNEQFF. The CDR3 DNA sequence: TGTGCCAGCAGGGAAGGGACTAGCGGGAGTAATGAGCAGTTCTTC.

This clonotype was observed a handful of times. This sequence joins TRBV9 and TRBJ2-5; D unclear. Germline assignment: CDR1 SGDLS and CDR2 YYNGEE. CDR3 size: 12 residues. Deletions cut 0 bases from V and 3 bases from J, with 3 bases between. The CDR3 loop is CASSVDEETQYF. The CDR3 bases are TGTGCCAGCAGCGTAGACGAAGAGACCCAGTACTTC. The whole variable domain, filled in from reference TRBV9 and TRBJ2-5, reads DSGVTQTPKHLITATGQRVTLRCSPRSGDLSVYWYQQSLDQGLQFLIQYYNGEERAKGNILERFSAQQFPDLHSELNLSSLELGDSALYFCASSVDEETQYFGPGTRLLVL.

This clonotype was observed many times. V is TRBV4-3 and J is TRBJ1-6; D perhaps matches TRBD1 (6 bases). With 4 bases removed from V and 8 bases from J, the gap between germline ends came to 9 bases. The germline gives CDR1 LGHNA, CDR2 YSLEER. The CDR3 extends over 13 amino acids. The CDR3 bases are TGCGCCAGCAGCCGGACAGTAGATTCACCCCTCCACTTT. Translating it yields CASSRTVDSPLHF.

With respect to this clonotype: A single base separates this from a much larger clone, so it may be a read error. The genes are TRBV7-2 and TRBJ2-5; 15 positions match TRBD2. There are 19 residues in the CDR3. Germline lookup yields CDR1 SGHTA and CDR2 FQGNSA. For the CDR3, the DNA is TGTGCCAACAGCTTCTCCCTCGGACTAGCGGGGGGGCTGGGAGAGACCCAGTACTTC. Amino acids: CANSFSLGLAGGLGETQYF.

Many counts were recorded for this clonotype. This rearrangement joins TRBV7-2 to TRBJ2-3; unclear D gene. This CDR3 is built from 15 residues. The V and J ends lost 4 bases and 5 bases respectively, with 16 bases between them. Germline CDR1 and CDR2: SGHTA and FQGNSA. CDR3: CASSSRLTSIDTQYF. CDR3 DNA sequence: TGTGCCAGCAGCTCCCGACTGACTTCGATAGATACGCAGTATTTT. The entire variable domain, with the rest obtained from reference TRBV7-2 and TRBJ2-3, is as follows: GAGVSQSPSNKVTEKGKDVELRCDPISGHTALYWYRQSLGQGLEFLIYFQGNSAPDKSGLPSDRFSAERTGGSVSTLTIQRTQQEDSAVYLCASSSRLTSIDTQYFGPGTRLTVL.

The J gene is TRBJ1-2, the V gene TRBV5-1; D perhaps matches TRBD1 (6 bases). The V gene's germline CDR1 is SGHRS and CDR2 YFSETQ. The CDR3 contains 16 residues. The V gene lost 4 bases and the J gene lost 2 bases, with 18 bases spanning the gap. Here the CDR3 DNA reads TGCGCCAGCAGCGGAGCGCCAAGGGGGTTCAACTATGGCTACACCTTC. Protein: CASSGAPRGFNYGYTF. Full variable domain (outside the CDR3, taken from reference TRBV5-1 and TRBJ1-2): KAGVTQTPRYLIKTRGQQVTLSCSPISGHRSVSWYQQTPGQGLQFLFEYFSETQRNKGNFPGRFSGRQFSNSRSEMNVSTLELGDSALYLCASSGAPRGFNYGYTFGSGTRLTVV.

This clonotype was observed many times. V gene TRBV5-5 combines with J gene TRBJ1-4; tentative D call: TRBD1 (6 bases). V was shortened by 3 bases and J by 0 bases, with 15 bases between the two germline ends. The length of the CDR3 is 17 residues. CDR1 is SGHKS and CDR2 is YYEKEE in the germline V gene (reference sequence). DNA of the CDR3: TGTGCCAGCAGCTCCCCGCGACAGGAAGCAACTAATGAAAAACTGTTTTTT. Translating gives CASSSPRQEATNEKLFF.

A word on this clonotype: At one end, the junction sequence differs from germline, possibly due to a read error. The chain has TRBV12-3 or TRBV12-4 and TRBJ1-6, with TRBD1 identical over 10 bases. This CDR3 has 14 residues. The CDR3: CASSHRDRGSPRHF. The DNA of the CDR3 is TGTGCCAGCAGTCACCGGGACAGGGGTTCACCCCGCCACTTT.

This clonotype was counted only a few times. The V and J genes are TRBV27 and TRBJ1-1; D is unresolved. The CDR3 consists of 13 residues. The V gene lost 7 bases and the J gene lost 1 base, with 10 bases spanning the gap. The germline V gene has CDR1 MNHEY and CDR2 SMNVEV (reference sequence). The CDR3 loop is CASTKERNTEAFF. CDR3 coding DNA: TGTGCCAGCACCAAAGAGCGGAACACTGAAGCTTTCTTT.

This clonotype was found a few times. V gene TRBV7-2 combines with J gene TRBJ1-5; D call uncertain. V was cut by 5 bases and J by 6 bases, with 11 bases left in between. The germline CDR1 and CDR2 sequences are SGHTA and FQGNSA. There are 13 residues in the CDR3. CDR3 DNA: TGTGCCAGCAGCACCGGACGGGGTCAGCCCCAGCATTTT. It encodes CASSTGRGQPQHF.

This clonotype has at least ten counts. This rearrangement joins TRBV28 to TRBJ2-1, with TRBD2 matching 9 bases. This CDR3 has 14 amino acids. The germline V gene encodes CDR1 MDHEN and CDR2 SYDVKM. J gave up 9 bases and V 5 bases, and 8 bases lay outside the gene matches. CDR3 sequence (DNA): TGTGCCAGCAGTCGCTCAGGCGGGGGGGTTGAGCAGTTCTTC. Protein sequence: CASSRSGGGVEQFF.

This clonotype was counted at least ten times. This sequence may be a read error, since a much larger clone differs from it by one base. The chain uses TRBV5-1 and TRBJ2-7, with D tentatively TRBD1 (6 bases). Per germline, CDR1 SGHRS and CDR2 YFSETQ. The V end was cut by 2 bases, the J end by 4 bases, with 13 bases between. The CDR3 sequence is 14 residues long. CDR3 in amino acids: CASSLNTGCYEQYF. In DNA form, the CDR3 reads TGCGCCAGCAGCTTAAACACAGGGTGTTACGAGCAGTACTTC.

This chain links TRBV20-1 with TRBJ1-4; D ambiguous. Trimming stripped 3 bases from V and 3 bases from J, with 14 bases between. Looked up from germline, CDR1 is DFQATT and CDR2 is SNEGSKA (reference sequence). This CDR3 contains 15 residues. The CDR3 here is CSARDNNVANEKLFF. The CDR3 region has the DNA TGCAGTGCTAGGGATAATAACGTCGCTAATGAAAAACTGTTTTTT.

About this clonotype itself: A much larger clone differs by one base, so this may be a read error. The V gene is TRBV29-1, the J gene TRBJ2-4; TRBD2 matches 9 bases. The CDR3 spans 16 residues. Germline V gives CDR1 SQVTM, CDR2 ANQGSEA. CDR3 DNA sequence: TGCAGCGGGGTGCGCGGGGGGGCCCTAGCCAAAAGCATTCAGTACTTC. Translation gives CSGVRGGALAKSIQYF.

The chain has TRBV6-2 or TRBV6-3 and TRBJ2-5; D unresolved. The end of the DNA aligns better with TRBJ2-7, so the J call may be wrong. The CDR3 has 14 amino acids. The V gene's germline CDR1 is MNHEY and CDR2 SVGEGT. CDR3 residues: CASSYSTAKNEQYF. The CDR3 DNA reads TGTGCCAGCAGTTACTCGACTGCCAAAAACGAGCAGTACTTC.

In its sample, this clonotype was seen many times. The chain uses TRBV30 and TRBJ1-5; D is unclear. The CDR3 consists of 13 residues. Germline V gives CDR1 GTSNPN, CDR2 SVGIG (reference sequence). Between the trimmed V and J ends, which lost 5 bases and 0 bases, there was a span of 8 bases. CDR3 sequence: CAWSPDSNQPQHF. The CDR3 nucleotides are TGTGCCTGGTCCCCAGATAGCAATCAGCCCCAGCATTTT.

As DNA, the CDR3 is TGTGCCAGCAATCAGGGGGTAGGGGAGACCCAGTTCTTC. Encoded protein: CASNQGVGETQFF. The rearrangement uses TRBV7-9 and TRBJ2-1, with 7 positions matching TRBD1. The CDR3 length is 13 residues. V was pared by 7 bases and J by 13 bases, with 13 bases of the junction left unmatched. Germline CDR1 SEHNR, CDR2 FQNEAQ (reference sequence). Together with reference TRBV7-9 and TRBJ2-1, the CDR3 gives the full variable domain: DTGVSQNPRHKITKRGQNVTFRCDPISEHNRLYWYRQTLGQGPEFLTYFQNEAQLEKSRLLSDRFSAERPKGSFSTLEIQRTEQGDSAMYLCASNQGVGETQFFGPGTRLTVL.

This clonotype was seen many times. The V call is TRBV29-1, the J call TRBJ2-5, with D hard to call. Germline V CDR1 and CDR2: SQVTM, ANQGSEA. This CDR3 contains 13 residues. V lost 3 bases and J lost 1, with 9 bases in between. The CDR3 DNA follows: TGCAGCGTTGATGCAGGAACCCAAGAGACCCAGTACTTC. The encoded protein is CSVDAGTQETQYF.

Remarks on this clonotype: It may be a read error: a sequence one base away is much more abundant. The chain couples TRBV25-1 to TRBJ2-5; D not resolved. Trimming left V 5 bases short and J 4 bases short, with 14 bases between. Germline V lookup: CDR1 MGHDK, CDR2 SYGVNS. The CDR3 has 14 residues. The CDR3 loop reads CASSYETDGETQYF. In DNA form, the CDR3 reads TGTGCCAGCAGTTACGAGACCGACGGAGAGACCCAGTACTTC.

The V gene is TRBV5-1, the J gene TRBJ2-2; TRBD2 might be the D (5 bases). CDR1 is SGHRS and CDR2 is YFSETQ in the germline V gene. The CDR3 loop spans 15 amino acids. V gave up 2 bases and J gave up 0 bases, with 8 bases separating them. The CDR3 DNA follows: TGCGCCAGCAGCTTTGACGGGACGAACACCGGGGAGCTGTTTTTT. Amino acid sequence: CASSFDGTNTGELFF.

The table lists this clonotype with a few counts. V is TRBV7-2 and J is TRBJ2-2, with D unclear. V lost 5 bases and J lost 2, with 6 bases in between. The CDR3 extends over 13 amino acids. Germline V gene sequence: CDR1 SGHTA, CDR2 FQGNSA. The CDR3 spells CASSKTNTGELFF. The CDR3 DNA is TGTGCCAGCAGCAAAACAAACACCGGGGAGCTGTTTTTT.

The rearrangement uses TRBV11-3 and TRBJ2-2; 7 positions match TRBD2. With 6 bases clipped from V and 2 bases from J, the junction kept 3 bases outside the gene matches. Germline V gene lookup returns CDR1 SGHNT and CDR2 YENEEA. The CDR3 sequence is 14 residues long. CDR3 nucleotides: TGTGCCAGCAGACCTAGCGGAAACACCGGGGAGCTGTTTTTT. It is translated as CASRPSGNTGELFF.

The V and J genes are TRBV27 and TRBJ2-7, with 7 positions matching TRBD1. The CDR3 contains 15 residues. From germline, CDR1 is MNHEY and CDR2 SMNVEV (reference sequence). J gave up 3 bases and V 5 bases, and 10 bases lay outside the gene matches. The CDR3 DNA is TGTGCCAGCAGTACTCCCTTAAGGGGGCACTACGAGCAGTACTTC. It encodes CASSTPLRGHYEQYF.

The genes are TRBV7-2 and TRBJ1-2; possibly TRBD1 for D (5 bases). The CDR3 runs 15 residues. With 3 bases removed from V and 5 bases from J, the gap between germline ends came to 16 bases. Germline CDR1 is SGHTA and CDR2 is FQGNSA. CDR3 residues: CASSFGVMGGYGYTF. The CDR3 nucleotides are TGTGCCAGCAGCTTCGGGGTGATGGGGGGTTATGGCTACACCTTC.

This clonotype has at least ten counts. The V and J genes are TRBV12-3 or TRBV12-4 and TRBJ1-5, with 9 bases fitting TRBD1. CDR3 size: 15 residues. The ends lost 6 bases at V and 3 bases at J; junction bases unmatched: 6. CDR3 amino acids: CASSRQGGSNQPQHF. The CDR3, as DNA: TGTGCCAGCAGCCGACAGGGGGGTTCCAATCAGCCCCAGCATTTT.

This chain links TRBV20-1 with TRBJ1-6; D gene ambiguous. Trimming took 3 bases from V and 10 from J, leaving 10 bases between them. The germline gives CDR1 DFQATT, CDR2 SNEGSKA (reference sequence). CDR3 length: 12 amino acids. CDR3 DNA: TGCAGTGCTAGCCGTGTGGGATCACCCCTCCACTTT. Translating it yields CSASRVGSPLHF.

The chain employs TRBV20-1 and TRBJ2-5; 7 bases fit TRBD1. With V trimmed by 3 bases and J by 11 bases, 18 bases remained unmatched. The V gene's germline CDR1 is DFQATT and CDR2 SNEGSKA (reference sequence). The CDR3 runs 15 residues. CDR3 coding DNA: TGCAGTGCTAGCCTGACAGGGTCCGTCGCCAATGAGCAGTACTTC. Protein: CSASLTGSVANEQYF.

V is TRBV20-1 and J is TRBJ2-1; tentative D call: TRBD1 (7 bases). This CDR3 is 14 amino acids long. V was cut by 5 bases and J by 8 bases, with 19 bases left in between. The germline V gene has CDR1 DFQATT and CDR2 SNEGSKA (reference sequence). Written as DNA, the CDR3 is TGCAGTGCTGCCCGACAGGGAGGAATCGATGAGCAGTTCTTC. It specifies CSAARQGGIDEQFF.

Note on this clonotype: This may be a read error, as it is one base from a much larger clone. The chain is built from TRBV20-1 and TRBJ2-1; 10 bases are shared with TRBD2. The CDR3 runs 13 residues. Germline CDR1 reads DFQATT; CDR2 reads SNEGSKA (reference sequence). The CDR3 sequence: CGARSGGAHEQFF. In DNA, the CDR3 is TGCGGTGCTAGAAGCGGGGGGGCCCATGAGCAGTTCTTC.

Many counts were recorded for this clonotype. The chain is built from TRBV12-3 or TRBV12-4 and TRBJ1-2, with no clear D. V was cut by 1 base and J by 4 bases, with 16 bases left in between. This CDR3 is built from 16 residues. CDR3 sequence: CASSLEPSDTSYGYTF. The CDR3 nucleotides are TGTGCCAGCAGTTTAGAACCCTCCGACACTTCCTATGGCTACACCTTC.